Included here is one T cell receptor (beta chain) sequence, with context. What it binds is unknown. A single record per CDR3 protein comes from TCRdb applying MiXCR to the 5' RACE reads. Found here are 470,000 or so distinct CDR3 sequences, less than 25% of them singletons; the top ten hold roughly 3%. The entry originates in a study of identical twins. The V and J ends lost 0 bases and 2 bases respectively, with 10 bases between them. The V gene's germline CDR1 is SSHAT and CDR2 FNYEAQ (reference sequence). There are 15 residues in the CDR3. Findings and caveats of the study: Because invariant MAIT and iNKT cells could be present, zero-insertion analyses could be partly confounded.

Another study also made use of these data, one on T cells expressing NK-cell markers. That paper adds: There remained a lack of clarity about HCMV specificity of expanded NKG2C+ T cell clones.

The chain carries TRBV7-7 and TRBJ2-5, with D possibly being TRBD2 (6 bases). Sequencing was carried out using CD4+ T cells sorted from blood. The receptor comes from a woman younger than 35 in good health. Here the CDR3 DNA reads TGTGCCAGCAGCTTAGCCCCCGGGAGACAAGAGACCCAGTACTTC. This gives the protein CASSLAPGRQETQYF.